This section outlines one TCR beta chain sequence together with its context. Its antigen is as yet unknown. This sample is part of a study of T cell repertoires in ileal Crohn's disease. Study information: Surgery for a complication: stricturing in about 61%, penetrating in 39%. General study results and limits: High-frequency clones were more common in sorted CD8 than CD4 cells. Postoperative endoscopy occurred within one year, median roughly 6.9 months.

Time point here: neoterminal ileum biopsy at postoperative endoscopy, about 6 months after surgery. Data came from immunoSEQ multiplex PCR; TCRdb stores just in-frame clones and leaves some out. The sample consists of about 13,000 clones, around 80% of them appearing once. This CDR3 contains 13 residues. Germline loops: CDR1 MNHNS, CDR2 SASEGT. Unmatched junction bases numbered 6, after V lost 6 bases and J lost 7 bases. The chain combines TRBV6-1 with TRBJ2-1; 7 nucleotides align to TRBD1. Source material: ileal tissue. The sequence was obtained from an adult with Crohn's disease. The CDR3 sequence: CASSRTGRNEQFF. Written as DNA, the CDR3 is TGTGCCAGCAGCCGGACAGGTCGTAATGAGCAGTTCTTC.